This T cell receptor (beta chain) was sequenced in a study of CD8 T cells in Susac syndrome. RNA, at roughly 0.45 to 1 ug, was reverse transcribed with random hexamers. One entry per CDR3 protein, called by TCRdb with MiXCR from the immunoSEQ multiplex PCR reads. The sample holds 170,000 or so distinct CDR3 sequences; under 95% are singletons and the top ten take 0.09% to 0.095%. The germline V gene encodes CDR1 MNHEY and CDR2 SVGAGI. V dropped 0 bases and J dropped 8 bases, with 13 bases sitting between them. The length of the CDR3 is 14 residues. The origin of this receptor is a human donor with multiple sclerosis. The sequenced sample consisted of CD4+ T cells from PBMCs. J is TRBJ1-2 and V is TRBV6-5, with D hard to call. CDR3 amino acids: CASSYSRHHNGYTF. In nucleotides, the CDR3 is TGTGCCAGCAGTTACTCGAGGCACCATAACGGCTACACCTTC.